This TCR beta chain was found in a study of cytomegalovirus exposure and HLA in healthy donors (dated by TCRdb to about 2017). In the study overall: In an earlier analysis of several hundred of the donors, 276 Gb of sequence data and approximately 120 million unique TCR beta sequences from 150 million to 200 million T cells were reported. The study used immunosequencing to profile the T cell repertoires of several hundred subjects and linked those repertoires to cytomegalovirus serostatus. The study aimed to test whether signatures of past pathogen exposure could be identified by cataloging public T cell receptors. Roughly 5 DR-DQ haplotypes were treated as single units for association and clustering because of strong linkage in the cohort. Besides the first cohort of 550 to 750 subjects, a separate validation cohort made up of 95 to 150 different subjects was used. An early release covering 550 to 650 HLA-typed donors comprised approximately 300 gigabases of sequencing data and roughly 86 million unique TCR sequences. To decide whether each TCR beta V gene segment behaved as functional or pseudogenic, an earlier analysis of fewer than 750 of the donors relied on high-throughput TCR beta sequencing. Typing coverage differed by locus: A, B, C, DRB1 and DQB1 were typed in about 620-640 donors, DQA1 in roughly 500, DPA1 in approximately 610, and DPB1 in just under 480. Among 398 genotyped donors of the cohort, an average of about 240,000 unique TCR beta nucleotide sequences was sequenced per donor, of which 15% to 20% were non-productive. Among the roughly 400 genotyped donors, around 81% belonged to the genetic ancestry cluster associated with self-reported Caucasian donors. A later analysis re-examined previously published TCR beta repertoires from roughly 650 donors and added high-resolution HLA genotyping to investigate patterns of TCR occurrence. Class I and class II HLA loci were covered by the typing at four-digit resolution. Genome-wide SNP genotypes for about three fifths of the roughly 670 donors were used in a later genetic analysis, which treated that subset as a discovery cohort. All discovery cohort repertoires had been generated using a single sequencing platform. Rather than drawing on any new phenotypic data, the later analysis identified candidate immune exposures from TCR beta sequences and the way those sequences occurred across donors. High-throughput TCR immunosequencing, statistical association of individual TCRs with disease status, and machine learning were combined to predict cytomegalovirus infection status. Alongside the repertoire data, information on donor age, sex, ethnicity and CMV serostatus was compiled. Results the study describes overall, beyond this receptor: The authors suggested that the approach could potentially be generalized to other disease states and immunological phenotypes. V-gene and J-gene trimming of TCR beta chains was associated with a missense DCLRE1C variant in a later genetic analysis, and the association was replicated in an independent cohort. In this cohort, only TCR beta chains were sequenced, and detectable features were limited by the absence of alpha or paired-chain data. A later analysis found that TCR association rates varied across HLA loci, with DRB1 alleles showing the most associated TCRs and HLA-C alleles the fewest. Presence/absence analyses assumed roughly uniform sequencing depth across donors, an assumption that may not hold. A later analysis found that most CMV-associated TCR beta chains appeared HLA-restricted, with HLA associations seemingly driven largely by CMV exposure. When HLA alleles, especially DR and DQ, strongly co-occurred, attributing TCR associations to individual alleles was difficult. The 87-base-pair reads could not distinguish some IMGT-functional V segments, including TRBV6-2 and TRBV6-3, so those segments were excluded. Because HLA typing was unavailable for some donors at each locus, only the typed subset was used in association tests. Approximately 16 rarely observed V segments, including chromosome 9 orphons, were excluded from the earlier analysis of approximately 500 of the donors because counts were too low. While some public TCRs were present in many individuals, most TCR sequences turned up only very rarely across donors. In a later analysis, HLA-associated TCR beta chains showed more clonal expansion and lower generation probabilities than non-associated chains that were equally common. Linkage disequilibrium might explain the correlated functional status among segregating V segments, but an unknown experimental factor could not be ruled out. A total of 164 TCR beta chains were listed by the study as associated with cytomegalovirus. Immune exposure information for the cohort was limited to CMV serostatus. At a false discovery rate of 0.05, a later analysis linked around 15,000 TCR beta sequences to specific HLA alleles. A cluster of highly shared sequence variants was judged likely to be a technical artifact of the sequencing pipeline. Cytomegalovirus status was reported to be diagnosed by the classifier with high specificity and sensitivity in both the original and validation cohorts. In vitro tests confirmed that three of the cytomegalovirus-associated TCR beta chains recognize cytomegalovirus antigens. A further reported finding was that TCR beta sequences accurately predicted the HLA-A and HLA-B alleles for most subjects in the first cohort. A later analysis reported that several top co-occurrence clusters appeared linked to parvovirus B19, influenza, CMV and Epstein-Barr virus. Broadly in line with IMGT annotations, most TCR beta V segments showed up in productive rearrangements about 87% or about 30% of the time in an earlier analysis of some 590 of the donors. Compared with the roughly 600-donor mean, donors in an Asian-associated ancestry cluster had fewer N-insertions in productive TCRs, according to a later genetic analysis.

Libraries were made using the immunoSEQ multiplex PCR assay. For the multiplex PCR, a mixture combining 60 forward primers for TCR Vbeta segments and 13 reverse primers for TCR Jbeta segments was used. The CDR3 region of rearranged TCR beta genes was amplified from genomic DNA by a multiplex PCR assay. Amplified TCR beta libraries were sequenced as 87-base-pair reads on the Illumina HiSeq System. As for how the authors treated the data: A later analysis tallied tens of millions of unique TCR beta chains across the 666 repertoires, and around 12 million of those chains were shared by two or more donors. To remove PCR and sequencing errors, raw reads were error-corrected and collapsed into unique sequences using a nearest-neighbor algorithm that merged closely related sequences. To assign V, D and J gene segments, CDR3 sequences were aligned to IMGT reference sequences. For a sequence to be retained, at least a six-nucleotide match to both a V gene segment and a J gene segment was required. Rearrangements were called productive when the CDR3 lacked stop codons and stayed in frame with V and J; all others were non-productive. Following IMGT convention, CDR3 was defined as the stretch from the second conserved V-encoded cysteine up to the conserved J-encoded phenylalanine. The earlier analysis of about 610 of the donors excluded sequences that lacked an unambiguous match to a single V gene segment. In an earlier analysis of around 590 of the donors, a V segment was called functional when productive rearrangements were above 56.7%, and segregating when the standard deviation between donors exceeded 5%. A statistical classification framework was developed to diagnose cytomegalovirus status using the catalog of TCR beta chain sequences. In a later analysis, V and J genes were assigned by comparing TCR nucleotide sequences against IMGT/GENE-DB human TR gene sequences. Using the TCRdist pipeline, a later analysis assigned CDR3 sequences along with most-parsimonious VDJ recombination scenarios. In a later analysis, each TCR beta chain was defined by its CDR3 amino acid sequence together with its V-gene family, and reads without a unique V-gene family were excluded. In a later analysis, 450 to 600 highly shared, low-generation-probability nucleotide sequences were removed to address suspected cross-contamination and a sequencing artifact. A later analysis calculated a clonal expansion index for each public chain from normalized within-repertoire ranks of inferred template counts. In a later analysis, generation probabilities were computed using a VDJ recombination model fitted to out-of-frame rearrangements, and the results were checked against IGoR. In a later analysis, TCR-TCR, TCR-HLA and TCR-CMV co-occurrence was scored with hypergeometric tests, and a repertoire-size bias correction was applied to TCR pairs. False discovery rates were estimated in a later analysis by permuting HLA or CMV assignments 20 times. In a later analysis, co-occurring TCRs were grouped using DBSCAN, and TCRdist sequence similarity was added for clustering within HLA-allele-positive subsets. For co-occurrence clustering, repertoires with fewer than 30,000 or more than 120,000 public chains were excluded, along with roughly 5 repertoires with anomalous nucleotide sharing. TCRdb holds this immuneACCESS table with in-frame rearrangements only. Some clones are missing; in checked studies, unresolved V genes explain under half, and the rest has no known cause. V and J calls and clone size are copied from that table; D and trimming were computed from the DNA. This sample's listing comprises around 210,000 clones. The top ten hold roughly 0.98% of the sample.

The cohort was made up of under 800 healthy bone marrow donors. At the time of sampling, all cohort members were nominally healthy, though unrecorded immune exposures were likely present. The donor was CMV seropositive and was included in the group of 250 to 350 seropositive cohort members. A peripheral blood sample was collected from each donor, and TCR beta sequencing was performed on peripheral blood mononuclear cells. The Qiagen DNeasy Blood Extraction Kit was used to extract genomic DNA from the blood cell samples. Concerning this clone: What this receptor recognizes is not known. The same CDR3 is also encoded by other DNA sequences in this sample.

For this chain, trimming is 3 bases at the V end and 7 bases at the J end, and the number of junction bases without a gene match is 3. The germline V gene yields SGHTS for CDR1 and YDEGEE for CDR2. Inclusive of the bounding cysteine and phenylalanine, the CDR3 is 12 residues long. The only DNA kept is the CDR3, 36 bases in frame from the first base. The chain is encoded by TRBV5-8 joined to TRBJ1-2, and TRBD1 aligns with 7 junction nucleotides. The sample comprised PBMCs. The clonotype comes from a woman under 40 in good health and CMV-seropositive. The DNA sequence reads TGTGCCAGCAGCTACTCAGGGGGTGGCTACACCTTC. It codes for CASSYSGGGYTF.